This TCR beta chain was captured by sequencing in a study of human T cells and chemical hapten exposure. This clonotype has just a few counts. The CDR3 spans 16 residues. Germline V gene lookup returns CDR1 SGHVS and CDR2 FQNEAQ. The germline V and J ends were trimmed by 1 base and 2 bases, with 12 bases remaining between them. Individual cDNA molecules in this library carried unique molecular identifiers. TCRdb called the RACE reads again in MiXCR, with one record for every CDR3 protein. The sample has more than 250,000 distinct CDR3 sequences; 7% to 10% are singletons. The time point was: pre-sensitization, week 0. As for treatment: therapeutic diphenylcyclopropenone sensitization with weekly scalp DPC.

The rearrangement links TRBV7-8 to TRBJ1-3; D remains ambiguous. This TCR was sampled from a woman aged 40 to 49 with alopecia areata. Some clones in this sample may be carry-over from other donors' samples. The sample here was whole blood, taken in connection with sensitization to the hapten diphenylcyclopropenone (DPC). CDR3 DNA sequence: TGTGCCAGCAGCTTAGTGTCGCGATTCGCTGGAAACACCATATATTTT. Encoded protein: CASSLVSRFAGNTIYF.